These T cell receptor beta chains were read from a single sample in a study of T cell clones after liver transplantation. Generated by immunoSEQ multiplex PCR, the TCRdb table keeps only in-frame clones and is missing some. Of some 5,000 clones in the sample, 25% to 35% were seen once. No cognate antigen is known for these TCRs. Material for sequencing was CD4+ T cells from cultured PBMCs. The receptors derive from a human patient who received a liver transplant. The graft donor may have given rise to some T cells. CDR3s leave out the opening cysteine and the closing phenylalanine or tryptophan. The order of the fields is V gene, CDR3 protein.

>TRBV28
ASMFGTGAGEQY
>TRBV28
ASSLPGEQY
>TRBV2
ASGKTFYNEQF
>TRBV5-4
ASSLNTGTGTDTQY
>TRBV5-1
ASIDSPLH
>TRBV7-2
ASSSGVTDTQY
>TRBV2
ASIIDRSYGYT
>TRBV2
ASSELWLAKNIQY
>TRBV5-3
ARSQGGLPSSYNEQF
>TRBV11-1
ASSLEGGGTYEQY
>TRBV28
ASSSLPGNTIY
>TRBV19
ASSIALNYGYT
>TRBV30
AFPRRPYGYT
>TRBV19
ASSTRGDLSYEQY
>TRBV28
ASSSTTDRQTYEQY
>TRBV11-2
ASSSIIAGGEQY
>TRBV5-8
ASSLQGAHQPQH
>TRBV29-1
SVGGGQGAYNEQF
>TRBV11-3
ASSLGGRASETQY
>TRBV7-2
ASSFSQVRDTIY
>TRBV18
ASSPMLTGGSSDEQF
>TRBV19
ASSIERLQTQY
>TRBV6-5
ASRLTVTDTQY
>TRBV7-2
ASSSRGPGALNTEAF
>TRBV7-2
ASSSLTSGRVNEQF
>TRBV19
ASSTGSGGSSYNEQF
>TRBV7-9
ASSLAGTGRVITEAF
>TRBV19
ASSIEGYGYEQY
>TRBV7-2
ASSLSMNLEQY
>TRBV28
ASSLFSIQPQH
>TRBV5-1
AKSLIEGMGETQY
>TRBV19
ASSIVGGWETQY
>TRBV29-1
SAGGWDYNEQF
>TRBV7-2
ASSLSTYTDTQY
>TRBV27
ASSPRSSGEQF
>TRBV5-1
ASSLVPQAGSIDTQY
>TRBV4-3
ASSLGGWNTEAF
>TRBV7-8
ASSLISGELF
>TRBV6-9
ASSEVTGRNTIY
>TRBV7-9
ASSQARVNTEAF
>TRBV6-6
ASSWGAYTDTQY
>TRBV18
ASSETSAGETQY
>TRBV28
ASSFRQGNSNQPQH
>TRBV2
ASKDGTGNEKLF
>TRBV7-2
ASRRTGGPETQY
>TRBV29-1
SVGATKNIQY
>TRBV10-3
ASSYTGSYNEQF
>TRBV6-8
ASSYGGYGYT
>TRBV7-9
ASSLDRQPQH
>TRBV6-6
ASSYRGKGSNQPQH
>TRBV7-2
ASRLRQGVNTGELF
>TRBV6-6
ASSYTGSYNEQF
>TRBV11-2
ASSLTASTDTQY
>TRBV7-2
ASTPWIQRAYGYT
>TRBV6-5
ASSYLAGKAF